A single sample is the source of the 2 T cell receptor beta chains below, sequenced in a study of T cell changes during pregnancy in multiple sclerosis. TCRdb's table, derived via immunoSEQ multiplex PCR, lists solely in-frame clones and lacks some. The sample carries about 79,000 clones, around nine tenths recorded once. The starting material was CD4+ T cells from peripheral blood mononuclear cells, obtained in the second trimester of pregnancy. The receptors here all came from a female donor with multiple sclerosis, enrolled in a pregnancy study.

This chain joins TRBV29-1 and TRBJ2-5; a possible D gene is TRBD2 (7 bases). V was trimmed by 7 bases and J by 5 bases, leaving 14 bases between them. This CDR3 region has 12 residues. Germline CDR1 SQVTM, CDR2 ANQGSEA. The CDR3 loop is CSGGGTRETQYF. DNA for the CDR3: TGCAGCGGGGGGGGGACACGGGAGACCCAGTACTTC. Together with reference TRBV29-1 and TRBJ2-5, the CDR3 gives the full variable domain: SAVISQKPSRDICQRGTSLTIQCQVDSQVTMMFWYRQQPGQSLTLIATANQGSEATYESGFVIDKFPISRPNLTFSTLTVSNMSPEDSSIYLCSGGGTRETQYFGPGTRLLVL.

This clone has just one count. This chain uses TRBV7-9 with TRBJ2-7; TRBD1 matches at 9 bases. The junction had 2 bases not matched to a gene; V was cut back by 3 bases and J by 5 bases. This CDR3 comprises 13 residues. In germline, CDR1 is SEHNR, CDR2 FQNEAQ (reference sequence). This chain's CDR3 is CASSFDRGDEQYF. The DNA of the CDR3 is TGTGCCAGCAGCTTCGACAGGGGGGACGAGCAGTACTTC.